The rows below give T cell receptor beta chains drawn from one sample of a study of post-analysis software for immune sequencing data. MiXCR, run by TCRdb on the PCR reads, gives a single entry per CDR3 protein. The sample comprises hundreds of thousands of distinct CDR3 sequences, roughly 45% of which are singletons, and about 12% rests with the top ten. The sequencing input was blood. Source of these receptors: a girl aged 5 to 17 with multiple sclerosis. CDR3s include the opening cysteine and the closing phenylalanine or tryptophan. A D gene is named only where the DNA matches it firmly. The listing skips clone size in some rows; elsewhere it reads once, few, many or a size class.

j_gene: TRBJ1-3; d_gene: NA; abundance: NA; v_gene: TRBV12-3/TRBV12-4; CDR3aa: CATSKTGSGNTIYF; CDR3nt: TGTGCCACGAGTAAGACAGGCTCTGGAAACACCATATATTTT
j_gene: TRBJ1-1; d_gene: NA; abundance: NA; v_gene: TRBV29-1; CDR3aa: CSVGTALRTFF; CDR3nt: TGCAGCGTTGGGACAGCCTTACGGACTTTCTTT
j_gene: TRBJ1-1; d_gene: NA; abundance: few; v_gene: TRBV7-2; CDR3aa: CASSSLGGNTEAFF; CDR3nt: TGTGCCAGCAGCTCCCTCGGGGGGAACACTGAAGCTTTCTTT
j_gene: TRBJ2-1; d_gene: NA; abundance: NA; v_gene: TRBV12-3/TRBV12-4; CDR3aa: CASSRGESGILEQFF; CDR3nt: TGTGCCAGCAGTAGGGGAGAGTCCGGTATCCTTGAGCAGTTCTTC
j_gene: TRBJ1-5; d_gene: TRBD1; abundance: NA; v_gene: TRBV29-1; CDR3aa: CSAGTGGNQPQHF; CDR3nt: TGCAGCGCTGGGACAGGGGGAAATCAGCCCCAGCATTTT
j_gene: TRBJ2-5; d_gene: NA; abundance: few; v_gene: TRBV2; CDR3aa: CASSDPSRGETQYF; CDR3nt: TGTGCCAGCAGTGACCCCTCGAGGGGAGAGACCCAGTACTTC
j_gene: TRBJ2-3; d_gene: NA; abundance: NA; v_gene: TRBV4-3; CDR3aa: CASSQGGGHTQYF; CDR3nt: TGCGCCAGCAGCCAGGGAGGGGGGCATACGCAGTATTTT
j_gene: TRBJ2-3; d_gene: TRBD2; abundance: NA; v_gene: TRBV9; CDR3aa: CTSSTRLAGGPQYF; CDR3nt: TGTACCAGCAGCACCCGACTAGCGGGAGGGCCGCAGTATTTT
j_gene: TRBJ2-7; d_gene: TRBD2; abundance: NA; v_gene: TRBV14; CDR3aa: CASSHRSGVSSYEQYF; CDR3nt: TGTGCCAGCAGCCACCGTAGCGGGGTGAGCTCCTACGAGCAGTACTTC
j_gene: TRBJ2-7; d_gene: NA; abundance: NA; v_gene: TRBV5-1; CDR3aa: CASSLGGQSSYEQYF; CDR3nt: TGCGCCAGCAGCTTGGGAGGACAGAGCTCCTACGAGCAGTACTTC
j_gene: TRBJ1-2; d_gene: NA; abundance: NA; v_gene: TRBV7-9; CDR3aa: CASSLRADRGYGYTF; CDR3nt: TGTGCCAGCAGCTTAAGAGCGGACAGAGGCTATGGCTACACCTTC
j_gene: TRBJ2-5; d_gene: NA; abundance: NA; v_gene: TRBV15; CDR3aa: CATGRVASLQETQYF; CDR3nt: TGTGCCACCGGCAGAGTGGCTAGCCTCCAAGAGACCCAGTACTTC
j_gene: TRBJ1-1; d_gene: TRBD1; abundance: NA; v_gene: TRBV7-9; CDR3aa: CASSLGGTGGPSNTEAFF; CDR3nt: TGTGCCAGCAGCTTAGGTGGGACAGGGGGCCCGAGTAACACTGAAGCTTTCTTT
j_gene: TRBJ2-1; d_gene: TRBD1; abundance: NA; v_gene: TRBV27; CDR3aa: CASSAGTGGINEQFF; CDR3nt: TGTGCCAGCAGTGCCGGGACAGGGGGCATCAATGAGCAGTTCTTC
j_gene: TRBJ1-6; d_gene: NA; abundance: NA; v_gene: TRBV9; CDR3aa: CASSVSGSNSPLHF; CDR3nt: TGTGCCAGCAGCGTCTCAGGATCGAATTCACCCCTCCACTTT
j_gene: TRBJ2-7; d_gene: TRBD1; abundance: NA; v_gene: TRBV7-2; CDR3aa: CASSLRGQVSAYEQYF; CDR3nt: TGTGCCAGCAGCTTAAGGGGGCAGGTGAGCGCCTACGAGCAGTACTTC
j_gene: TRBJ2-3; d_gene: NA; abundance: few; v_gene: TRBV4-1; CDR3aa: CASSQDVVNVPTDTQYF; CDR3nt: TGCGCCAGCAGCCAAGATGTTGTTAACGTGCCGACAGATACGCAGTATTTT
j_gene: TRBJ1-2; d_gene: NA; abundance: NA; v_gene: TRBV12-3/TRBV12-4; CDR3aa: CASSIGDSEHYGYTF; CDR3nt: TGTGCCAGCAGCATTGGGGACTCCGAACACTATGGCTACACCTTC
j_gene: TRBJ2-3; d_gene: NA; abundance: NA; v_gene: TRBV10-3; CDR3aa: CATSPTTRGDTQYF; CDR3nt: TGTGCCACCTCGCCTACGACTAGGGGAGATACGCAGTATTTT
j_gene: TRBJ2-7; d_gene: TRBD2; abundance: few; v_gene: TRBV4-1; CDR3aa: CASSQVASGYEQYF; CDR3nt: TGCGCCAGCAGCCAAGTGGCTAGCGGCTACGAGCAGTACTTC
j_gene: TRBJ2-3; d_gene: NA; abundance: NA; v_gene: TRBV10-3; CDR3aa: CALKGSAADTQYF; CDR3nt: TGTGCCCTCAAGGGGTCAGCGGCAGATACGCAGTATTTT
j_gene: TRBJ1-1; d_gene: NA; abundance: NA; v_gene: TRBV4-3; CDR3aa: CASSQGAAGVDTEAFF; CDR3nt: TGCGCCAGCAGCCAAGGGGCAGCGGGGGTCGACACTGAAGCTTTCTTT
j_gene: TRBJ1-4; d_gene: NA; abundance: NA; v_gene: TRBV20-1; CDR3aa: CSASGQENEKLFF; CDR3nt: TGCAGTGCTAGCGGCCAGGAGAATGAAAAACTGTTTTTT
j_gene: TRBJ2-7; d_gene: NA; abundance: few; v_gene: TRBV28; CDR3aa: CASSFILGDLQSYEQYF; CDR3nt: TGTGCCAGCAGTTTCATTCTTGGGGACTTACAATCCTACGAGCAGTACTTC
j_gene: TRBJ2-1; d_gene: NA; abundance: few; v_gene: TRBV27; CDR3aa: CASSQRETRREQFF; CDR3nt: TGTGCCAGCAGTCAACGGGAGACCCGGCGAGAGCAGTTCTTC
j_gene: TRBJ2-3; d_gene: TRBD2; abundance: once; v_gene: TRBV3-1; CDR3aa: CASSHITSESTDTQYF; CDR3nt: TGTGCCAGCAGCCATATAACTAGCGAGAGCACAGATACGCAGTATTTT
j_gene: TRBJ2-1; d_gene: NA; abundance: few; v_gene: TRBV2; CDR3aa: CASSRDVGNEQFF; CDR3nt: TGTGCCAGCAGCCGGGACGTGGGGAATGAGCAGTTCTTC
j_gene: TRBJ2-5; d_gene: NA; abundance: few; v_gene: TRBV3-1; CDR3aa: CASSQDLGDWATQYF; CDR3nt: TGTGCCAGCAGCCAAGATTTGGGTGACTGGGCGACCCAGTACTTC
j_gene: TRBJ2-7; d_gene: NA; abundance: NA; v_gene: TRBV2; CDR3aa: CASSEAQYEQYF; CDR3nt: TGTGCCAGCAGTGAGGCCCAGTACGAGCAGTACTTC
j_gene: TRBJ2-5; d_gene: NA; abundance: NA; v_gene: TRBV9; CDR3aa: CASSGDGGRETQYF; CDR3nt: TGTGCCAGCAGCGGCGACGGAGGACGAGAGACCCAGTACTTC
j_gene: TRBJ1-2; d_gene: TRBD1; abundance: few; v_gene: TRBV10-3; CDR3aa: CAIRGQGGSYGYTF; CDR3nt: TGTGCCATCAGGGGACAGGGCGGATCCTATGGCTACACCTTC
j_gene: TRBJ2-5; d_gene: NA; abundance: NA; v_gene: TRBV18; CDR3aa: CASSPDTGTQETQYF; CDR3nt: TGTGCCAGCTCACCAGATACGGGGACCCAAGAGACCCAGTACTTC
j_gene: TRBJ1-1; d_gene: NA; abundance: NA; v_gene: TRBV5-1; CDR3aa: CASSPRVDTEAFF; CDR3nt: TGCGCCAGCAGCCCCAGGGTTGACACTGAAGCTTTCTTT
j_gene: TRBJ2-3; d_gene: NA; abundance: few; v_gene: TRBV5-1; CDR3aa: CASSLIATDTQYF; CDR3nt: TGCGCCAGCAGCTTGATCGCTACAGATACGCAGTATTTT
j_gene: TRBJ2-1; d_gene: NA; abundance: NA; v_gene: TRBV27; CDR3aa: CASSGYGLTYNEQFF; CDR3nt: TGTGCCAGCAGTGGGTATGGACTAACCTACAATGAGCAGTTCTTC
j_gene: TRBJ2-5; d_gene: NA; abundance: NA; v_gene: TRBV20-1; CDR3aa: CSARKGETQYF; CDR3nt: TGCAGTGCTAGAAAGGGAGAGACCCAGTACTTC
j_gene: TRBJ2-5; d_gene: TRBD1; abundance: few; v_gene: TRBV7-2; CDR3aa: CASSVGTGLETQYF; CDR3nt: TGTGCCAGCAGCGTCGGGACAGGACTAGAGACCCAGTACTTC
j_gene: TRBJ2-7; d_gene: TRBD2; abundance: many; v_gene: TRBV29-1; CDR3aa: CSVALASDEQYF; CDR3nt: TGCAGCGTTGCACTAGCGAGCGACGAGCAGTACTTC
j_gene: TRBJ2-7; d_gene: TRBD2; abundance: NA; v_gene: TRBV4-3; CDR3aa: CASSQSQGGSYEQYF; CDR3nt: TGCGCCAGCAGCCAATCCCAGGGAGGGTCCTACGAGCAGTACTTC
j_gene: TRBJ2-5; d_gene: TRBD2; abundance: few; v_gene: TRBV6-5; CDR3aa: CASSYSGLAGGLQETQYF; CDR3nt: TGTGCCAGCAGTTACTCTGGGCTAGCGGGAGGATTACAAGAGACCCAGTACTTC
j_gene: TRBJ2-1; d_gene: NA; abundance: NA; v_gene: TRBV20-1; CDR3aa: CGWKRPGTFNEQFF; CDR3nt: TGCGGTTGGAAACGGCCGGGAACTTTTAATGAGCAGTTCTTC
j_gene: TRBJ1-1; d_gene: NA; abundance: NA; v_gene: TRBV29-1; CDR3aa: CSVNNDEAFF; CDR3nt: TGCAGCGTGAACAACGATGAAGCTTTCTTT
j_gene: TRBJ2-1; d_gene: TRBD2; abundance: NA; v_gene: TRBV6-6; CDR3aa: CASRPAGGPGEQFF; CDR3nt: TGTGCCAGCAGGCCAGCGGGAGGGCCGGGTGAGCAGTTCTTC
j_gene: TRBJ2-6; d_gene: NA; abundance: NA; v_gene: TRBV20-1; CDR3aa: CSAADRLGANVLTF; CDR3nt: TGCAGTGCTGCTGACAGGCTTGGGGCCAACGTCCTGACTTTC
j_gene: TRBJ1-1; d_gene: NA; abundance: NA; v_gene: TRBV29-1; CDR3aa: CSATGTGDTGAFF; CDR3nt: TGCAGCGCTACGGGAACAGGCGACACTGGAGCTTTCTTT
j_gene: TRBJ1-1; d_gene: NA; abundance: NA; v_gene: TRBV28; CDR3aa: CASSLMSTEAFF; CDR3nt: TGTGCCAGCAGTTTAATGAGCACTGAAGCTTTCTTT
j_gene: TRBJ2-5; d_gene: NA; abundance: NA; v_gene: TRBV9; CDR3aa: CASSKSTSGPNLETQYF; CDR3nt: TGTGCCAGCAGCAAATCCACCTCCGGCCCCAACCTGGAGACCCAGTACTTC
j_gene: TRBJ2-3; d_gene: NA; abundance: NA; v_gene: TRBV7-9; CDR3aa: CASSLGPESDTQYF; CDR3nt: TGTGCCAGCAGCTTAGGACCCGAATCAGATACGCAGTATTTT
j_gene: TRBJ1-1; d_gene: NA; abundance: few; v_gene: TRBV4-1; CDR3aa: CASSQDPWEDRYTEAFF; CDR3nt: TGCGCCAGCAGCCAAGACCCATGGGAGGACCGATACACTGAAGCTTTCTTT
j_gene: TRBJ2-5; d_gene: NA; abundance: NA; v_gene: TRBV20-1; CDR3aa: CSAVVGETQYF; CDR3nt: TGCAGTGCTGTGGTAGGAGAGACCCAGTACTTC
j_gene: TRBJ2-1; d_gene: NA; abundance: NA; v_gene: TRBV5-1; CDR3aa: CASSLKVGAETQFF; CDR3nt: TGCGCCAGCAGCTTGAAGGTGGGAGCAGAGACCCAGTTCTTC
j_gene: TRBJ2-6; d_gene: TRBD1; abundance: few; v_gene: TRBV5-1; CDR3aa: CASSLQTGVNSGANVLTF; CDR3nt: TGCGCCAGCAGCTTACAGACAGGGGTCAACTCTGGGGCCAACGTCCTGACTTTC
j_gene: TRBJ2-3; d_gene: TRBD2; abundance: NA; v_gene: TRBV5-1; CDR3aa: CASSLRAGGADTQYF; CDR3nt: TGCGCCAGCAGCTTACGAGCGGGAGGGGCAGATACGCAGTATTTT